This TCR beta chain was sequenced in a study of blood T cells in healthy people across ages (dated by TCRdb to between 2014 and 2017). Regarding the complete study: In model experiments, template switching captured roughly one uniquely barcoded TCR beta cDNA molecule for every two T cells. The study measured age-related changes in TCR beta repertoire diversity using deep sequencing normalized with unique cDNA molecular identifiers. The donors were divided into four age groups: young (average approximately 16 years), middle-aged (about 41), aged (62) and long-lived (about 79). Using the same blood draw, the study looked at two additional independent replicas of 1 million unique cDNA reads for two donors, one aged 18 to 30 and the other aged 80 or older.

Libraries came from 5' RACE. For sequencing, an Illumina HiSeq 2500 was employed. A second PCR of about 6 to 12 cycles was run with a J-beta primer mix and a sample-barcoded 5' primer. A unique molecular identifier was introduced onto each TCR beta cDNA molecule by a template-switch 5' adaptor carrying 12 random nucleotides. Each sample yielded at least 3 million CDR3-containing paired-end reads. First-strand cDNA was synthesized from all RNA with the Mint cDNA synthesis kit, primed by a TRBC-specific oligonucleotide. After uracil-DNA glycosylase treatment, a first 18-cycle PCR used universal primers M1SS and BC2_uni_R on all cDNA. Concerning the study's data processing: For normalization, 1 million high-quality reads, each with a distinct molecular identifier, were randomly selected from each sample. Instead of being binned into consensus sequences, reads with shared molecular identifiers were discarded. MiTCR, with a Q25 quality threshold and the strictest error-elimination algorithm, was used for CDR3 identification, clonotype clustering and error correction. A nonparametric unseen species model using Euler transformation provided a lower-bound estimate of total TCR beta diversity. The public sequencing data were trimmed at Q25 with fastp and processed into clonotypes with MiXCR by TCRdb, which kept only in-frame beta chains. Every entry covers one CDR3 protein and lists the most common genes and DNA from its rows. These V and J calls rely on TCRdb rather than the paper's analysis. This sample has some 1,000,000 distinct CDR3 sequences in its table, and roughly a quarter of those were observed once. About 0.72% of the sample belongs to the ten largest clones.

Donors were around 37 systemically healthy Caucasian individuals from Russia aged 6 to 90 years. About 9.1 milliliters of peripheral blood were collected from each donor into EDTA-treated Vacutainer tubes. Ficoll-Paque density-gradient centrifugation was used to isolate PBMCs, with at least 7 million obtained per sample. Total RNA, at least 6 micrograms per sample, was extracted from PBMCs with Trizol reagent. The percentages of naive CD45RAhigh/CD27high T cells were determined by flow cytometry on a PBMC aliquot from every donor. Paper-wide results and their limitations: Estimates of total diversity based on one million sequenced T cells were regarded as lower bounds and as underestimates. The CMV infection status of donors was not known, potentially confounding age-related changes in expanded clonotypes. Observed TCR beta diversity per million T cells fell roughly linearly with age, and a significant reduction was already apparent by age about 38. Because profiling used bulk unsorted PBMCs, naive and antigen-experienced compartments could not be compared conclusively. There was a strong correlation between observed TCR beta diversity and the percentage of naive T cells measured by flow cytometry. Compared with the aged group, the long-lived group had more naive CD4+ T cells, fewer expanded clones and increased TCR diversity, a pattern suggesting age selection.

Measured from the cysteine to the phenylalanine, the CDR3 is 16 residues long. Of all the DNA, just the CDR3 is kept, 48 bases in frame from base 1. CDR1 LGHDT and CDR2 YNNKEL were looked up in the germline V gene (reference sequence). V loses 4 bases, J loses 5 bases, and the germline ends lie 18 bases apart. This clonotype appeared a few times. Its antigen has not been determined. Per-base qualities were not stored, and no clone one base away is much larger. These same records also appear under a second study, on T cells of mothers and their children. As the second paper documents: Nine systemically healthy Caucasian individuals, comprising three mothers and their six children, were included as donors. cDNA synthesis consumed the entire amount of extracted RNA, loaded at 1.5 ug RNA in each 15 ul reaction. Sample barcodes and 2-4 random nucleotides were added via the M1S primer in the second PCR. Each mother yielded over 9 million TCR beta CDR3 reads and each child some 3 million reads. TCR recombination output is similarly shaped by thymic selection in related and unrelated pairs, with a minor effect exerted by inherited differences. Normalized repertoire overlap was always found to be slightly, but never significantly, higher in related mother-child pairs than in unrelated mother-child pairs. Persistent microchimeric T cell clones were not detected, at a sensitivity of 95 to 100 clones per million clonotypes. In the study, deep NGS was used to compare the TCR beta repertoires of mothers and children, and features distinguishing related mother-child pairs from unrelated individuals were sought. On average, the children were around 11 +/- 4 years old, while the mothers were approximately 40 +/- 4 years old. After adapter ligation was performed with NEBNext reagents, the libraries were sequenced on an Illumina HiSeq 2000 with 100+100 nt paired-end reads. To prevent cross-contamination, the mother and child libraries were prepared a month apart and were sequenced in separate runs. For each donor, somewhere between roughly 450,000 and 2,100,000 distinct TCR beta clonotypes were identified. Naive TCR beta clonotypes were estimated from low-frequency clonotypes matched to each donor's FACS-determined naive share, without sorting.

The specimen was blood. The receptor's source is a girl aged 2 to 10 in good health. The rearrangement joined TRBV3-1 to TRBJ2-1, with TRBD2 tentatively as D gene (6 bases match). The CDR3 has the sequence CASSRDLAGLNNEQFF. DNA sequence: TGTGCCAGCAGCCGAGACCTCGCGGGGCTAAACAATGAGCAGTTCTTC.